These T cell receptor beta chains were read from a single sample in a study of cytomegalovirus exposure and HLA in healthy donors. Libraries were prepared by immunoSEQ multiplex PCR; TCRdb keeps only in-frame clonotypes and omits some of them. The sample records approximately 130,000 clones, 76% being singletons. Sequencing used PBMCs. The receptors were gathered from a female donor in good health and CMV-seropositive. Both conserved end residues are part of each CDR3.

cdr3_length j_call v_call cdr3_aa
16 TRBJ2-1 TRBV5-4 CASSDPGLAGDNAQFF
13 TRBJ2-1 TRBV6-1 CASSGRGYNEQFF
14 TRBJ2-5 TRBV5-1 CASGPRAGGETQYF
15 TRBJ2-7 TRBV5-1 CASRRDRGQAYEQYF
12 TRBJ2-4 TRBV5-4 CASSLVGDIQYF
15 TRBJ2-1 TRBV6-5 CASSYYGGGGNEQFF
15 TRBJ2-1 TRBV5-1 CASSFIAGGHNEQFF
14 TRBJ1-1 TRBV7-6 CASSLAAGDTEAFF
14 TRBJ1-2 TRBV29-1 CSVVSTGNDYGYTF
16 TRBJ2-3 TRBV5-1 CASSLGLVGSTDTQYF
15 TRBJ2-1 TRBV5-1 CASSSSGTDYNEQFF
13 TRBJ2-7 TRBV5-4 CASNKYDSYEQYF
15 TRBJ2-7 TRBV6-6 CASRPGTGSSYEQYF
17 TRBJ2-7 TRBV30 CAWSGRGNIGSSCEQYF
14 TRBJ2-7 TRBV5-1 CASSLPGLVLEQYF
16 TRBJ2-3 TRBV19 CASSPNLGLNTDTQYF
17 TRBJ1-1 TRBV11-1 CASSLYVQAVGNTEAFF
14 TRBJ2-3 TRBV6-6 CASFNDRAADTQYF
18 TRBJ2-7 TRBV5-4 CASSLAGWGLTSGYEQYF
12 TRBJ2-7 TRBV28 CASGVWGLEQYF
10 TRBJ2-7 TRBV5-6 CASSSDEQYF
12 TRBJ1-5 TRBV5-5 CASSFNNQPQHF
17 TRBJ2-2 TRBV19 CASSIPRTSLDTGELFF
16 - TRBV4-1 CASSQDGRQGSYEQYF
15 TRBJ1-6 TRBV10-3 CAISERGPMGSPLHF
16 TRBJ2-7 TRBV5-4 CASSGVGQGLPQEQYF
11 TRBJ2-3 TRBV2 CASGGGKTQYF
13 TRBJ1-2 TRBV7-2 CASSLKGSYGYTF
15 TRBJ2-3 TRBV2 CASSQGTEITDTQYF
14 TRBJ2-1 TRBV7-3 CASSQGGANNEQFF
14 TRBJ2-5 TRBV5-1 CASSSHPAEETQYF
16 TRBJ2-1 TRBV5-1 CASSYRQGRGDNEQFF
13 TRBJ2-3 TRBV4-1 CASSVEGTDTQYF
14 TRBJ1-2 TRBV6-5 CASSYSGGTYGYTF
17 TRBJ2-2 TRBV12-2 CASRLAGIAGRTGELFF
14 TRBJ1-2 TRBV30 CAWSLIMGNYGYTF
13 TRBJ1-2 TRBV28 CASRGGGVRGYTF
14 TRBJ1-3 TRBV29-1 CSATGQLSGNTIYF
13 TRBJ2-7 TRBV10-3 CAIRTGGAYEQYF
15 TRBJ2-7 TRBV7-2 CASSLHAGGAYEQYF
16 TRBJ2-5 TRBV5-1 CASSSLSRGGLETQYF
15 TRBJ2-7 TRBV13 CASSLARDRYGEQYF
13 TRBJ2-2 TRBV2 CASSSQGTGELFF
14 TRBJ1-1 TRBV4-1 CASRPTGEYTEAFF
13 TRBJ1-2 TRBV2 CASSPGGNYGYTF
12 TRBJ2-7 TRBV5-1 CASSLEGYEQYF
14 TRBJ2-7 TRBV4-2 CASSQVTGGSGQYF
18 TRBJ2-1 TRBV4-1 CASSQLTSGGSLYNEQFF
18 TRBJ2-7 TRBV23-1 CASSRAGQVKAKSYEQYF
14 TRBJ2-3 TRBV21-1 CASSKWQSTDTQYF
17 TRBJ2-7 TRBV18 CASSPNLPLAGAYEQYF
15 TRBJ1-3 TRBV7-9 CASSLAPGGGNTIYF
14 TRBJ2-7 TRBV14 CASSLTSGVYEQCF
12 TRBJ1-5 TRBV30 CAWSGRGQPQHF
13 TRBJ1-1 TRBV28 CASSEGQNTEAFF
15 TRBJ2-1 TRBV13 CASSQPGADYNEQFF
15 TRBJ1-1 TRBV6-5 CASQPGQLKITEAFF
18 TRBJ1-2 TRBV5-1 CASSLTPNRAASNYGYTF
13 TRBJ1-5 TRBV10-1 CASSETVNQPQHF
12 TRBJ2-7 TRBV11-2 CASSSMAGGQYF